The 28 T cell receptor beta chains in this list originate from one sample, sequenced in a study of OX40 agonist ivuxolimab in advanced cancers. Generated by immunoSEQ multiplex PCR, the TCRdb table keeps only in-frame clones and is missing some. This table has tens of thousands of clones, roughly 79% appearing once. The sequencing used CD4+ or CD8+ T cells sorted from blood, collected in a trial of the OX40 agonist ivuxolimab. The receptors here all came from an adult with an advanced solid tumor such as melanoma, head and neck, liver or kidney cancer.

This clone occurred a few times. The chain joins TRBV6-1 to TRBJ1-2, with D unclear. This CDR3 has 13 residues. V dropped 7 bases and J dropped 4 bases, with 13 bases sitting between them. Germline loops: CDR1 MNHNS, CDR2 SASEGT. This CDR3 reads CASTPDGSYGYTF. For the CDR3, the DNA is TGTGCCAGCACCCCGGACGGGAGCTATGGCTACACCTTC.

The rearrangement joins TRBV28 to TRBJ1-4; 9 nucleotides match TRBD1. With V trimmed by 5 bases and J by 6 bases, 7 bases remained unmatched. This CDR3 has 15 residues. The germline V gene has CDR1 MDHEN and CDR2 SYDVKM. In nucleotides, the CDR3 is TGTGCCAGCAGTCCCAACAGGGGGCGATATGAAAAACTGTTTTTT. This translates into CASSPNRGRYEKLFF.

The rearrangement links TRBV11-2 to TRBJ2-1; 8 bases are a match to TRBD2. Per germline, CDR1 SGHAT and CDR2 FQNNGV. This CDR3 region has 16 residues. Germline trimming cut 5 bases from V and 5 bases from J; bases unmatched to any gene: 11. The CDR3 loop is CASSPRGAGGHNEQFF. The CDR3 nucleotides read TGTGCCAGCAGCCCCCGGGGGGCGGGAGGTCACAATGAGCAGTTCTTC. Full variable domain (missing parts from reference TRBV11-2 and TRBJ2-1): EAGVAQSPRYKIIEKRQSVAFWCNPISGHATLYWYQQILGQGPKLLIQFQNNGVVDDSQLPKDRFSAERLKGVDSTLKIQPAKLEDSAVYLCASSPRGAGGHNEQFFGPGTRLTVL.

V and J are TRBV30 and TRBJ1-5; weak D call: TRBD1 (6 bases). Deletions cut 2 bases from V and 4 bases from J, with 12 bases between. The V gene's germline CDR1 is GTSNPN and CDR2 SVGIG (reference sequence). The CDR3 has 14 residues. The CDR3: CAWSRGPKNQPQHF. The CDR3 coding sequence is TGTGCCTGGAGTCGGGGGCCTAAGAATCAGCCCCAGCATTTT.

The chain combines TRBV6-1 with TRBJ2-7, with D tentatively TRBD1 or TRBD2 (8 bases each). V was cut by 5 bases and J by 7 bases, with 21 bases left in between. The CDR3 covers 15 residues. Germline V gene data show CDR1 as MNHNS and CDR2 as SASEGT. Here the CDR3 reads CASSRGGQGAREQYF. The CDR3, as DNA: TGTGCCAGCAGTCGGGGGGGCCAGGGGGCGAGAGAGCAGTACTTC.

This clone was picked up one time. For the CDR3, the DNA is TGTGCCAGCAGCCCCAGCGGGAGGGCCAGGTACGAGCAGTACTTC. The encoded protein is CASSPSGRARYEQYF. The V gene is TRBV28, the J gene TRBJ2-7; 10 bases map to TRBD2. Germline V gene lookup returns CDR1 MDHEN and CDR2 SYDVKM. V trimming: 6 bases; J trimming: 4 bases; junction bases outside the gene matches: 9. This CDR3 spans 15 amino acids.

The chain recombines TRBV6-5 with TRBJ1-3; no clear D. The germline V gene has CDR1 MNHEY and CDR2 SVGAGI. V dropped 0 bases and J dropped 0 bases, with 9 bases sitting between them. The CDR3 consists of 16 residues. CDR3 coding DNA: TGTGCCAGCAGTTACTCCGCACAAATCTCTGGAAACACCATATATTTT. The encoded protein is CASSYSAQISGNTIYF.

V usage is TRBV18 and J usage is TRBJ2-1; 8 bases agree with TRBD2. This CDR3 has 15 residues. Trimming removed 4 bases from V and 3 bases from J; junction bases left unmatched: 5. Per germline, CDR1 KGHSH and CDR2 LQKENI. The CDR3 is CASSQPGGDYNEQFF. For the CDR3, the DNA is TGTGCCAGCTCACAGCCGGGGGGGGACTACAATGAGCAGTTCTTC.

CDR3 coding DNA: TGTGCCAGCTCACCCGGCGGTGAAAAACTGTTTTTT. Its translation: CASSPGGEKLFF. The chain employs TRBV18 and TRBJ1-4, with D uncertain. Deletions cut 3 bases from V and 7 bases from J, with 6 bases between. Germline V gene sequence: CDR1 KGHSH, CDR2 LQKENI. This CDR3 has 12 amino acids.

The rearrangement joins TRBV30 to TRBJ2-6; D may be TRBD1 (7 bases). V dropped 1 base and J dropped 0 bases, with 13 bases sitting between them. Germline V lookup: CDR1 GTSNPN, CDR2 SVGIG (reference sequence). CDR3 length equals 17 residues. The DNA for the CDR3 is TGTGCCTGGAGTGCACAGGGGAGGAGCTCTGGGGCCAACGTCCTGACTTTC. Protein sequence: CAWSAQGRSSGANVLTF.

This chain links TRBV5-1 with TRBJ2-3, with TRBD2 identical over 10 bases. V lost 5 bases, J lost 3 bases, and 6 bases stayed unmatched. CDR1 and CDR2 (germline): SGHRS, YFSETQ. The CDR3 has 15 amino acids. CDR3 residues: CASRAGTSVTDTQYF. The CDR3 DNA is TGCGCCAGCAGGGCCGGGACTAGCGTAACAGATACGCAGTATTTT.

The chain combines TRBV6-5 with TRBJ2-2; D remains unclear. The V end was cut by 0 bases, the J end by 3 bases, with 8 bases between. Per germline, CDR1 MNHEY and CDR2 SVGAGI. This CDR3 contains 15 residues. CDR3 bases: TGTGCCAGCAGTTACTCGTTCAGCGACACCGGGGAGCTGTTTTTT. It specifies CASSYSFSDTGELFF.

The chain uses TRBV10-2 and TRBJ2-2, with TRBD1 matching over 10 bases. The CDR3 sequence is 14 residues long. Germline values: CDR1 WSHSY, CDR2 SAAADI. After removal of 7 bases from V and 7 bases from J, the junction contained 6 bases not matched to a gene. CDR3 loop: CASIGQGVIGELFF. CDR3 nucleotide sequence: TGCGCCAGCATCGGACAGGGGGTAATCGGGGAGCTGTTTTTT.

V is TRBV11-3 and J is TRBJ2-7; D is possibly TRBD1 (6 bases). There are 14 residues in the CDR3. Germline assignment: CDR1 SGHNT and CDR2 YENEEA. The V end was cut by 3 bases, the J end by 4 bases, with 13 bases between. The DNA for the CDR3 is TGTGCCAGCAGCTTCAACAGGGCCAGATACGAGCAGTACTTC. Protein product: CASSFNRARYEQYF.

This clone was seen a single time. The rearrangement links TRBV14 to TRBJ2-1; D possibly corresponds to TRBD1 (7 bases). The CDR3 has 15 residues. Between the trimmed V and J ends, which lost 2 bases and 11 bases, there was a span of 19 bases. Germline V gene lookup returns CDR1 SGHDN and CDR2 FVKESK. The CDR3 sequence is CASSQQPDRRVKQFF. In nucleotides, the CDR3 is TGTGCCAGCAGCCAACAACCGGACAGGAGGGTAAAGCAGTTCTTC.

V gene TRBV9 combines with J gene TRBJ2-7; unclear D gene. Germline values: CDR1 SGDLS, CDR2 YYNGEE. The CDR3 is made up of 13 amino acids. V was pared by 3 bases and J by 6 bases, with 13 bases between. CDR3 loop: CASSAWTGGEQYF. CDR3 nucleotide sequence: TGTGCCAGCAGCGCCTGGACCGGTGGCGAGCAGTACTTC.

The chain employs TRBV5-1 and TRBJ1-2; 7 bases align to TRBD1. The length of the CDR3 is 16 residues. Per germline, CDR1 SGHRS and CDR2 YFSETQ. V lost 3 bases, J lost 4 bases, and 12 bases stayed unmatched. In DNA form, the CDR3 reads TGCGCCAGCAGCTCCTCAAACAGGGGACTGGTCTATGGCTACACCTTC. It codes for CASSSSNRGLVYGYTF.

This CDR3 reads CAWSGRLADTQYF. The CDR3 DNA follows: TGTGCCTGGAGCGGGAGGTTGGCAGATACGCAGTATTTT. The rearrangement links TRBV30 to TRBJ2-3; 7 bases map to TRBD2. CDR1 and CDR2 (germline): GTSNPN, SVGIG (reference sequence). J gave up 4 bases and V 3 bases, and 4 bases lay outside the gene matches. The CDR3 has 13 amino acids.

The CDR3 bases are TGTGCCAGCAGTTCATGGGGGACAGGGGATAACTATGGCTACACCTTC. It specifies CASSSWGTGDNYGYTF. The chain is built from TRBV6-4 and TRBJ1-2, with TRBD1 identical over 10 bases. Trimming removed 5 bases from V and 1 base from J; junction bases left unmatched: 7. Germline V gene sequence: CDR1 MRHNA, CDR2 SNTAGT. The CDR3 extends over 16 amino acids.

The rearrangement links TRBV4-2 to TRBJ1-5; no firm D call. This CDR3 region has 14 residues. Between the trimmed V and J ends, which lost 0 bases and 9 bases, there was a span of 12 bases. Germline CDR1 reads LGHNA; CDR2 reads YNFKEQ. In DNA, the CDR3 is TGTGCCAGCAGCCAAGAAACCGCAGGCTCGCCCCAGCATTTT. This codes for CASSQETAGSPQHF.

V usage is TRBV5-1 and J usage is TRBJ2-1; a weak D match, TRBD1 (5 bases). Germline V gene lookup returns CDR1 SGHRS and CDR2 YFSETQ. This CDR3 has 14 residues. V was clipped by 0 bases and J by 2 bases, with 6 bases between them. CDR3: CASSLVQAYNEQFF. Here the CDR3 DNA reads TGCGCCAGCAGCTTGGTACAGGCCTACAATGAGCAGTTCTTC.

V gene TRBV6-6 combines with J gene TRBJ2-1; perhaps TRBD1 as D (7 bases). Germline V gene lookup returns CDR1 MNHNY and CDR2 SVGAGI (reference sequence). The CDR3 has 15 residues. The V and J ends lost 6 bases and 4 bases respectively, with 16 bases between them. This CDR3 is CASSLQGRSYNEQFF. The CDR3 DNA sequence: TGTGCCAGCAGCCTACAGGGGAGGTCTTACAATGAGCAGTTCTTC.

The chain is built from TRBV28 and TRBJ2-1; 9 nucleotides match TRBD1. With 6 bases clipped from V and 7 bases from J, the junction kept 13 bases outside the gene matches. CDR1 is MDHEN, CDR2 SYDVKM, per germline. The CDR3 has 16 amino acids. The CDR3 sequence: CASSTPGQGKKNEQFF. DNA for the CDR3: TGTGCCAGCAGCACACCGGGACAGGGTAAGAAGAATGAGCAGTTCTTC. Combining the CDR3 with reference TRBV28 and TRBJ2-1 gives the whole variable domain DVKVTQSSRYLVKRTGEKVFLECVQDMDHENMFWYRQDPGLGLRLIYFSYDVKMKEKGDIPEGYSVSREKKERFSLILESASTNQTSMYLCASSTPGQGKKNEQFFGPGTRLTVL.

This clone was picked up a small number of times. DNA for the CDR3: TGTGCCAGCAGTGTGACGACAGCTTCTCAGGGTGGCTACACCTTC. This translates into CASSVTTASQGGYTF. The chain recombines TRBV2 with TRBJ1-2; maybe TRBD1 (5 bases). The CDR3 covers 15 residues. V lost 4 bases to trimming and J lost 7 bases, with 19 bases between them. CDR1 is SNHLY, CDR2 FYNNEI, per germline. Together with reference TRBV2 and TRBJ1-2, the CDR3 gives the full variable domain: EPEVTQTPSHQVTQMGQEVILRCVPISNHLYFYWYRQILGQKVEFLVSFYNNEISEKSEIFDDQFSVERPDGSNFTLKIRSTKLEDSAMYFCASSVTTASQGGYTFGSGTRLTVV.

This chain uses TRBV10-2 with TRBJ2-1, with 7 bases fitting TRBD2. This CDR3 has 14 residues. V lost 6 bases, J lost 7 bases, and 9 bases stayed unmatched. Germline V lookup: CDR1 WSHSY, CDR2 SAAADI. The CDR3 DNA reads as TGCGCCAGCAGAGCTAGCGGAGCAAAGAATGAGCAGTTCTTC. This codes for CASRASGAKNEQFF.

The table lists this clone with a count of one. V and J are TRBV6-1 and TRBJ1-4; D is possibly TRBD1 (5 bases). Germline V lookup: CDR1 MNHNS, CDR2 SASEGT. The CDR3 extends over 12 amino acids. V was cut by 9 bases and J by 5 bases, with 10 bases left in between. CDR3 protein: CASRDPNEKLFF. In DNA, the CDR3 is TGTGCCAGTAGGGACCCAAATGAAAAACTGTTTTTT.

The chain combines TRBV28 with TRBJ1-3; tentative D call: TRBD1 (5 bases). V dropped 3 bases and J dropped 0 bases, with 9 bases sitting between them. Germline CDR1 reads MDHEN; CDR2 reads SYDVKM. This CDR3 region has 15 residues. CDR3 sequence: CASSLGRFSGNTIYF. The CDR3 nucleotides are TGTGCCAGCAGTTTGGGGCGCTTCTCTGGAAACACCATATATTTT.

This chain links TRBV15 with TRBJ1-1; 8 bases line up with TRBD1. The junction had 3 bases not matched to a gene; V was cut back by 5 bases and J by 4 bases. The CDR3 has 13 residues. Per germline, CDR1 LNHNV and CDR2 YYDKDF (reference sequence). The CDR3 sequence is CATSRTGGTEAFF. In DNA form, the CDR3 reads TGTGCCACCAGCCGAACAGGGGGCACTGAAGCTTTCTTT.